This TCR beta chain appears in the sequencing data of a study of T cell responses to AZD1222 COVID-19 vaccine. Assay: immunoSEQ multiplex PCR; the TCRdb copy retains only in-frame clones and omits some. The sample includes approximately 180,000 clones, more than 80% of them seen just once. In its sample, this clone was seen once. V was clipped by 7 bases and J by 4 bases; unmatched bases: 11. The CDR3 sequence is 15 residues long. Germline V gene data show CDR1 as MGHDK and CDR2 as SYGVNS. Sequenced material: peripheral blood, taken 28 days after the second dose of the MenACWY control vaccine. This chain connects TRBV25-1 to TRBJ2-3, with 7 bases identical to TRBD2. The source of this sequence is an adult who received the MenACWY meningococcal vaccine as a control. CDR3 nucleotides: TGTGCCAGCAACCTGAGGGCGGGAGACGCAGATACGCAGTATTTT. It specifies CASNLRAGDADTQYF.